This entry concerns a single T cell receptor (beta chain). What it recognizes is unknown. The sample is drawn from a study of cytomegalovirus exposure and HLA in healthy donors. Study-level findings and limits: A later analysis reported that several of the most significant clusters appeared to be linked to common viral pathogens, among them Epstein-Barr virus. As was reported, the HLA-A and HLA-B alleles of most subjects were accurately predicted from TCR beta sequences. In a later analysis, a missense DCLRE1C variant was linked to TCR beta V- and J-gene trimming. Relative to equally common others, HLA-associated TCR beta chains showed greater clonal expansion in a later analysis.

PCR employed 60 Vbeta and 13 Jbeta primers. TCRdb's table, derived via immunoSEQ multiplex PCR, lists solely in-frame clones and lacks some. The repertoire consists of about 140,000 clones, with approximately 88% occurring once and the leading ten covering around 0.54%. Sequenced: PBMCs. The TCR originated in a woman aged 40 to 49 in good health and CMV-seronegative.

The CDR3 reads CAWSGRGSLYNEQFF. DNA of the CDR3: TGTGCCTGGAGTGGCAGGGGGTCCCTTTACAATGAGCAGTTCTTC. The chain combines TRBV30 with TRBJ2-1; 7 bases are a match to TRBD1. V lost 1 base, J lost 4 bases, and 7 bases stayed unmatched. The CDR3 runs to 15 residues. The germline V gene encodes CDR1 GTSNPN and CDR2 SVGIG (reference sequence).